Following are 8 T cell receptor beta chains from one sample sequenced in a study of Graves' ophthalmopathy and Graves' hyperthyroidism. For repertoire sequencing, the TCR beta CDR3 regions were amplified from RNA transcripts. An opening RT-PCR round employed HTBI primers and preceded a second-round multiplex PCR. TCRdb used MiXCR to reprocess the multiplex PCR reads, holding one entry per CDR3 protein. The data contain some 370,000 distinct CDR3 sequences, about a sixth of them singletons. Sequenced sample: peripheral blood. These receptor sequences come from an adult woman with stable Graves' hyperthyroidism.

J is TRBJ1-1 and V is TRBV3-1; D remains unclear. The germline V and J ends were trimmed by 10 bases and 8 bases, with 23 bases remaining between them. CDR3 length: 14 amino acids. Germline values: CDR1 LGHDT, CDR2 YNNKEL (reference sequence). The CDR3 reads CATEEGASTHEAFF. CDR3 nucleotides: TGTGCCACCGAGGAGGGCGCCTCGACACACGAAGCTTTCTTT. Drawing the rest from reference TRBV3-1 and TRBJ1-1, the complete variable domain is DTAVSQTPKYLVTQMGNDKSIKCEQNLGHDTMYWYKQDSKKFLKIMFSYNNKELIINETVPNRFSPKSPDKAHLNLHINSLELGDSAVYFCATEEGASTHEAFFGQGTRLTVV.

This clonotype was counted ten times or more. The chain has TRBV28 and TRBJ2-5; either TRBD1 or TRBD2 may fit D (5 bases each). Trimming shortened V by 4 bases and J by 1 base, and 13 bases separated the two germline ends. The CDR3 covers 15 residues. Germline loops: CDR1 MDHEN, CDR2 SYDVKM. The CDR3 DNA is TGTGCCAGCAGTTCAACCGGGACGGTCCAAGAGACCCAGTACTTC. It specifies CASSSTGTVQETQYF.

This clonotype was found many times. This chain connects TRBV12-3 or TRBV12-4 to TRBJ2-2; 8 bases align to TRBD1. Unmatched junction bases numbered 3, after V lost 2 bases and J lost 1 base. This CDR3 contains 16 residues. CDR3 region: CASSLYGTGNTGELFF. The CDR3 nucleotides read TGTGCCAGCAGTTTATACGGGACAGGGAACACCGGGGAGCTGTTTTTT.

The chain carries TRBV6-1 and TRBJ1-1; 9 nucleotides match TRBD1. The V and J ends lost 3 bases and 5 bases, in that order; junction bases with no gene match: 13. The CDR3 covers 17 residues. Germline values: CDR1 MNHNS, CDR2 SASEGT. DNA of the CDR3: TGTGCCAGCAGTGATAAGGGTCCGGGACAGGGAGAGACTGAAGCTTTCTTT. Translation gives CASSDKGPGQGETEAFF.

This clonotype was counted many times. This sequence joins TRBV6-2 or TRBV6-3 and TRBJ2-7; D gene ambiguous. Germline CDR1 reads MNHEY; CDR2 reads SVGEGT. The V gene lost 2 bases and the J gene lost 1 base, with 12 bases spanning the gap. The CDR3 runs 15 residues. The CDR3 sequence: CASSYVAGPSYEQYF. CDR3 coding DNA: TGTGCCAGCAGTTACGTGGCTGGGCCTTCCTACGAGCAGTACTTC.

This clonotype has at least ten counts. CDR3 sequence (DNA): TGTGCCAGCTCACCATCCGACAGCTCCTACGAGCAGTACTTC. Translated: CASSPSDSSYEQYF. The rearrangement joins TRBV18 to TRBJ2-7; D may be TRBD1 (5 bases). This CDR3 spans 14 amino acids. Per the germline V gene, CDR1 is KGHSH and CDR2 is LQKENI. V was pared by 2 bases and J by 0 bases, with 8 bases between.

The CDR3 spells CAISESFPAWGGYTF. The CDR3 region has the DNA TGTGCCATCAGTGAGTCTTTCCCGGCATGGGGCGGCTACACCTTC. This chain connects TRBV10-3 to TRBJ1-2; weak D call: TRBD1 (5 bases). CDR1 ENHRY and CDR2 SYGVKD come from the germline V gene. Trimming stripped 0 bases from V and 8 bases from J, with 16 bases between. The CDR3 runs to 15 residues.

The CDR3 DNA sequence: TGTGCCAGCAGTTACCTTCGGACTAGCGGGAAATCCTACGAGCAGTACTTC. Encoded protein: CASSYLRTSGKSYEQYF. This chain joins TRBV6-2 or TRBV6-3 and TRBJ2-7; 12 bases fit TRBD2. Looked up from germline, CDR1 is MNHEY and CDR2 is SVGEGT. V was clipped by 2 bases and J by 1 base; unmatched bases: 6. The CDR3 is 17 amino acids.